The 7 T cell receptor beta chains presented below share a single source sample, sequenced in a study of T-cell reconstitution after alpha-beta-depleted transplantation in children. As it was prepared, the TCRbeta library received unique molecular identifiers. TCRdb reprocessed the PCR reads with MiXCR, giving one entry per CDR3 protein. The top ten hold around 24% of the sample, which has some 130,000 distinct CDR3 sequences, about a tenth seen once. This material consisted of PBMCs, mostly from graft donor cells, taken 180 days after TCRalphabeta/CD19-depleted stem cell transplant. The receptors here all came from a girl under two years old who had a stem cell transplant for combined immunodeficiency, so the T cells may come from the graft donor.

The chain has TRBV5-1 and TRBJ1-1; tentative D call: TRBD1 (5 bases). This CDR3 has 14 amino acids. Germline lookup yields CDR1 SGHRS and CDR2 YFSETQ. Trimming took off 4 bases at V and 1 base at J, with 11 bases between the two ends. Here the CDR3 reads CASSRPGGNTEAFF. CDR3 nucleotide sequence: TGCGCCAGCAGCCGCCCCGGGGGGAACACTGAAGCTTTCTTT.

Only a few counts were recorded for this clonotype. Here the CDR3 reads CSVERGHPYNEQFF. CDR3 DNA: TGCAGCGTTGAGAGGGGACACCCCTACAATGAGCAGTTCTTC. The chain has TRBV29-1 and TRBJ2-1; a weak D match, TRBD1 (6 bases). The CDR3 runs 14 residues. The germline V and J ends were trimmed by 3 bases and 2 bases, with 11 bases remaining between them. The germline gives CDR1 SQVTM, CDR2 ANQGSEA.

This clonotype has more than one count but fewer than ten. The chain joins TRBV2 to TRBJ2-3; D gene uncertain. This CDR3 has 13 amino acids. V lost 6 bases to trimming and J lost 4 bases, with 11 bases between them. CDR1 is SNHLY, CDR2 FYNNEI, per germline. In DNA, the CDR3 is TGTGCCAGCAGCGATATAAGGGCAGATACGCAGTATTTT. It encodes CASSDIRADTQYF.

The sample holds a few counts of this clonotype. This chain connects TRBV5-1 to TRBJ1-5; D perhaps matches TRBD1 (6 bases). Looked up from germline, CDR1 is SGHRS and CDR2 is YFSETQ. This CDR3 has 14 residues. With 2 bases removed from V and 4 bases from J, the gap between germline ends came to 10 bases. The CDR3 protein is CASSLGGANQPQHF. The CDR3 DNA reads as TGCGCCAGCAGCTTAGGGGGGGCTAATCAGCCCCAGCATTTT.

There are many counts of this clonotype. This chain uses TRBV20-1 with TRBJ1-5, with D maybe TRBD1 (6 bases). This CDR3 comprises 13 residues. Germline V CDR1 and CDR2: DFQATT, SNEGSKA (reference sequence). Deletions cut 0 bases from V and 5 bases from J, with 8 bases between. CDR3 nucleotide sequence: TGCAGTGCTAGAGACAAGGGGGATCAGCCCCAGCATTTT. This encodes CSARDKGDQPQHF.

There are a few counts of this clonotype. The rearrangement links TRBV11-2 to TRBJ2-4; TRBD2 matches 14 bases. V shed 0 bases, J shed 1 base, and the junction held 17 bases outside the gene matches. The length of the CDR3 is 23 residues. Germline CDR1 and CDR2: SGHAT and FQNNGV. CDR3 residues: CASSLDSARGLAGAEGAKNIQYF. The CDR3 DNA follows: TGTGCCAGCAGCTTAGATTCGGCCAGGGGACTAGCGGGAGCGGAGGGGGCCAAAAACATTCAGTACTTC.

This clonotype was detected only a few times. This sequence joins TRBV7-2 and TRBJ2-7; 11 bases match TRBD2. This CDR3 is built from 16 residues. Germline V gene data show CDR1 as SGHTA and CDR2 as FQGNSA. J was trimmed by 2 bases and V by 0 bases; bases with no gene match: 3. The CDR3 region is CASSLASLAGAYEQYF. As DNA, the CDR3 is TGTGCCAGCAGCTTAGCGTCACTAGCGGGAGCCTACGAGCAGTACTTC.